The 16 T cell receptor beta chains listed next were all sequenced from one sample in a study of T cell repertoires in cytomegalovirus infection. TCRdb reprocessed the reads via MiXCR and lists one record per CDR3 protein. The sample consists of about 450,000 distinct CDR3 sequences, under 40% of them appearing once. Sequencing was carried out using PBMCs. These receptors were collected from a human donor in good health (CMV status not recorded). Some clones in this sample may be carry-over from other donors' samples.

Many counts were recorded for this clonotype. The rearrangement joins TRBV12-3 or TRBV12-4 to TRBJ1-5, with a weak D call TRBD1 (5 bases). V lost 5 bases and J 9 bases, leaving 11 bases between the germline ends. The CDR3 runs to 12 residues. The CDR3 region is CASSITGWPQHF. In nucleotides, the CDR3 is TGTGCCAGCAGTATAACAGGCTGGCCCCAGCATTTT.

This clonotype appeared a few times. This chain joins TRBV10-3 and TRBJ2-7; D is unresolved. This CDR3 is 14 amino acids long. From germline, CDR1 is ENHRY and CDR2 SYGVKD. Trimming removed 0 bases from V and 2 bases from J, with 8 bases in between. The CDR3 sequence is CAISESTGTYEQYF. CDR3 nucleotides: TGTGCCATCAGTGAGTCGACTGGGACCTACGAGCAGTACTTC.

Turning to this clonotype: With a much larger clone just one base away, this may be a read error. J is TRBJ1-4 and V is TRBV4-1; D perhaps matches TRBD1 (5 bases). Germline loops: CDR1 MGHRA, CDR2 YSYEKL. The CDR3 sequence is 15 residues long. The CDR3 protein is CASSQDRGLGEKMFF. The DNA of the CDR3 is TGCGCCAGCAGCCAAGACCGGGGGTTAGGCGAAAAAATGTTTTTT.

The chain is built from TRBV18 and TRBJ1-1; TRBD1 is a possible D gene (6 bases). This CDR3 comprises 14 residues. Germline assignment: CDR1 KGHSH and CDR2 LQKENI. V shed 6 bases and J shed 1 base, with 12 bases lying between them. The CDR3 nucleotides read TGTGCCAGCTCCCTCGACAGGAAGAACACTGAAGCTTTCTTT. This gives the protein CASSLDRKNTEAFF.

The chain joins TRBV6-2 or TRBV6-3 to TRBJ1-6; D might be TRBD1 (5 bases). Trimming took off 8 bases at V and 5 bases at J, with 13 bases between the two ends. In germline, CDR1 is MNHEY, CDR2 SVGEGT. CDR3 length: 14 amino acids. CDR3 bases: TGTGCCAGCTCCGGCAGGGATAATAATTCACCCCTCCACTTT. It translates to CASSGRDNNSPLHF.

The chain links TRBV5-4 to TRBJ2-2; D gene ambiguous. V lost 1 base, J lost 0 bases, and 7 bases lay in between. CDR3 size: 15 residues. Per germline, CDR1 SGHNT and CDR2 YYREEE (reference sequence). The chain's CDR3 is CASSLSVANTGELFF. The CDR3 nucleotides read TGTGCCAGCAGCTTGTCGGTCGCGAACACCGGGGAGCTGTTTTTT.

The rearrangement links TRBV11-2 to TRBJ2-5; 8 bases agree with TRBD1. After removal of 5 bases from V and 6 bases from J, the junction contained 5 bases not matched to a gene. This CDR3 is built from 13 residues. Per germline, CDR1 SGHAT and CDR2 FQNNGV. The CDR3: CASSPDRGKTQYF. Here the CDR3 DNA reads TGTGCCAGCAGCCCCGACAGGGGAAAGACCCAGTACTTC.

V is TRBV28 and J is TRBJ2-3; TRBD2 might be the D (6 bases). V lost 1 base and J 2 bases, leaving 22 bases between the germline ends. CDR3 length equals 19 residues. Germline V gene data show CDR1 as MDHEN and CDR2 as SYDVKM. CDR3 coding DNA: TGTGCCAGCAGTTTATCCCACGGGACTCCAAATGGTGACACAGATACGCAGTATTTT. Translated: CASSLSHGTPNGDTDTQYF.

This clonotype was seen only a few times. The chain employs TRBV7-6 and TRBJ1-3; no reliable D call. Germline lookup yields CDR1 SGHVS and CDR2 FNYEAQ. V lost 3 bases and J lost 7, with 10 bases in between. The CDR3 has 13 residues. DNA of the CDR3: TGTGCCAGCAGCTTTGAGGAAGGGAACACCATATATTTT. Its protein product is CASSFEEGNTIYF.

The chain has TRBV28 and TRBJ2-5; the match to TRBD1 covers 10 bases. The CDR3 length is 16 residues. J gave up 2 bases and V 2 bases, and 5 bases lay outside the gene matches. Germline lookup yields CDR1 MDHEN and CDR2 SYDVKM. CDR3 loop: CASSLGQGGLQETQYF. In DNA form, the CDR3 reads TGTGCCAGCAGTTTAGGACAGGGGGGTCTGCAAGAGACCCAGTACTTC.

The CDR3 DNA is TGTGCCAGCAGAGGACAGGTTAACTATGGCTACACCTTC. Amino acids: CASRGQVNYGYTF. The rearrangement joins TRBV25-1 to TRBJ1-2; 7 bases line up with TRBD1. The CDR3 has 13 residues. V lost 6 bases to trimming and J lost 1 base; unmatched junction nucleotides: 2. Germline V gene sequence: CDR1 MGHDK, CDR2 SYGVNS.

This clonotype occurred a few times. V is TRBV10-2 and J is TRBJ2-5; 13 nucleotides line up with TRBD2. V lost 5 bases, J lost 4 bases, and 7 bases stayed unmatched. The germline V gene has CDR1 WSHSY and CDR2 SAAADI. This CDR3 comprises 16 residues. Here the CDR3 reads CASSLTSGGRRETQYF. CDR3 in DNA: TGCGCCAGCAGTCTGACTAGCGGGGGGCGGCGAGAGACCCAGTACTTC.

The rearrangement uses TRBV12-3 or TRBV12-4 and TRBJ1-2, with a tentative D call TRBD1 (5 bases). This CDR3 spans 15 amino acids. The ends were cut back, 6 bases at V and 4 bases at J, with 18 bases in the middle. CDR3 amino acids: CASSPLKGNGYGYTF. The CDR3, as DNA: TGTGCCAGCAGCCCCCTAAAGGGGAACGGCTATGGCTACACCTTC.

The V gene is TRBV7-2, the J gene TRBJ2-1, with unresolved D. Germline V lookup: CDR1 SGHTA, CDR2 FQGNSA. CDR3 length: 12 residues. V lost 5 bases and J lost 2, with 4 bases in between. For the CDR3, the DNA is TGTGCCAGCAGCACCACCTACAATGAGCAGTTCTTC. It encodes CASSTTYNEQFF.

The CDR3 reads CASRRTGTAYYEQYF. In nucleotides, the CDR3 is TGTGCCAGCAGACGGACCGGGACAGCATACTACGAGCAGTACTTC. The genes are TRBV6-8 and TRBJ2-7; 7 bases line up with TRBD1. The CDR3 spans 15 residues. Germline V gives CDR1 MNHGY, CDR2 SAAAGT. V lost 6 bases to trimming and J lost 3 bases; unmatched junction nucleotides: 11.

The V call is TRBV7-4, the J call TRBJ2-5; a possible D gene is TRBD1 (6 bases). This CDR3 comprises 15 residues. CDR1 SGHVT and CDR2 SQSDAQ come from the germline V gene. V lost 5 bases, J lost 1 base, and 14 bases lay in between. CDR3 DNA: TGTGCCAGCAGCCCGGGACAACTCAGCCAAGAGACCCAGTACTTC. Translating gives CASSPGQLSQETQYF.